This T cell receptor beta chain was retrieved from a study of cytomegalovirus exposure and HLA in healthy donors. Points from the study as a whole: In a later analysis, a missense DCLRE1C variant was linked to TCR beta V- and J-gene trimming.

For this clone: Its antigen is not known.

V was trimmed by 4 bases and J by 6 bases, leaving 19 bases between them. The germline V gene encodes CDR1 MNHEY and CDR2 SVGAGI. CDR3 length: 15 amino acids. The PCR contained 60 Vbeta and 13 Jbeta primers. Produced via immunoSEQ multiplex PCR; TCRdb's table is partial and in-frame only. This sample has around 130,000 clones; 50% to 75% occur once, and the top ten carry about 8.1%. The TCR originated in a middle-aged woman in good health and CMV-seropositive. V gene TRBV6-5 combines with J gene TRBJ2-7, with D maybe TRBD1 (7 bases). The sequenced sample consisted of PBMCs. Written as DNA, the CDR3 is TGTGCCAGCAGTTTCGGGGGACAGATAGGGCCCGAGCAGTACTTC. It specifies CASSFGGQIGPEQYF.